This T cell receptor beta chain stems from a study of T cell changes during pregnancy in multiple sclerosis. Assay used: immunoSEQ multiplex PCR; TCRdb lists only in-frame clones, some missing. This table holds about 100,000 clones, roughly 93% found once. The CDR3 has 15 residues. The germline V gene encodes CDR1 SGHDT and CDR2 YYEEEE. V dropped 4 bases and J dropped 4 bases, with 17 bases sitting between them. The sequence came from a female donor with multiple sclerosis, enrolled in a pregnancy study. The specimen was peripheral blood, collected before pregnancy. This chain connects TRBV5-6 to TRBJ1-2; D not resolved. DNA of the CDR3: TGTGCCAGCAGCCAGCCCATGAGAGGTGGCTATGGCTACACCTTC. This encodes CASSQPMRGGYGYTF.